These T cell receptor beta chains were read from a single sample in a study of blood T cell repertoires in COVID-19. Measured with immunoSEQ multiplex PCR; TCRdb has only the in-frame clones, and not every one. The sample lists fewer than 200,000 clones; 79% were seen once. Sequencing was carried out using PBMCs or T cells enriched from blood (not recorded which). The receptors originated from a woman aged 70-85 years in a cohort exposed to, infected with or recovered from COVID-19 (not recorded which). The CDR3 runs from the conserved cysteine through the conserved F or W. A D gene is named only where the DNA matches it firmly. Where a row states a size, it is once, few, many or the class of an expanded clone; other rows omit it.

J gene,D gene,V gene,clone size,CDR3 DNA,CDR3 protein
TRBJ1-6,.,TRBV28,.,TGTGCCAGCAGGGGACAACAGAATTCACCCCTCCACTTT,CASRGQQNSPLHF
TRBJ2-1,.,TRBV2,.,TGTGCCAGCAGGGGCGGCGGGACTGAGCAGTTCTTC,CASRGGGTEQFF
TRBJ2-1,TRBD2,TRBV28,.,TGTGCCAGCAGTTTGCGGCTAGCGGGAGGTTATGAGCAGTTCTTC,CASSLRLAGGYEQFF
TRBJ2-4,.,TRBV29-1,.,TGCAGCGTTGTTACAGGGTTAACTGGGCGATCTCAGTACTTC,CSVVTGLTGRSQYF
TRBJ2-1,TRBD2,TRBV29-1,.,TGCAGCGTTGCGTCAGCGGCGGGAGTCTACAATGAGCAGTTCTTC,CSVASAAGVYNEQFF
TRBJ2-1,.,TRBV6-2/TRBV6-3,.,TGTGCCAGCAGTTCAACTATGAATTACTACAATGAGCAGTTCTTC,CASSSTMNYYNEQFF
TRBJ1-5,TRBD1,TRBV7-2,.,TGTGCCAGCAGCTCACAGGGGAATAGCAATCAGCCCCAGCATTTT,CASSSQGNSNQPQHF
TRBJ1-5,.,TRBV12-5,few,TGTGCTAGTGGCCGCGGTTTGAATCAGCCCCAGCATTTT,CASGRGLNQPQHF
TRBJ2-7,.,TRBV18,.,TGTGCCAGCTCACCGAGCTCCTACGAGCAGTACTTC,CASSPSSYEQYF
TRBJ2-5,.,TRBV18,.,TGTGCCAGCTCGCAAGCAGAAGGCGGGGAGACCCAGTACTTC,CASSQAEGGETQYF
TRBJ1-6,.,TRBV10-3,few,TGTGCCATCAGCCCCCTGGGCCCTTATAATTCACCCCTCCACTTT,CAISPLGPYNSPLHF
TRBJ2-7,TRBD1,TRBV11-2,.,TGTGCCAGCAGCTTAGGGACGGACAGGGGCGAGCAGTACTTC,CASSLGTDRGEQYF
TRBJ1-2,.,TRBV11-3,.,TGTGCCAGCAGCTTAGAGGCAGGGGACTATGGCTACACCTTC,CASSLEAGDYGYTF
TRBJ2-2,.,TRBV15,.,TGTGCCACCAGCAGGGCCACCTCAGGCACCGGGGAGCTGTTTTTT,CATSRATSGTGELFF
TRBJ2-3,.,TRBV11-2,.,TGTGCCAGCAGCTTAGCAGGTACAGATACGCAGTATTTT,CASSLAGTDTQYF
TRBJ2-1,.,TRBV7-3,.,TGTGCCAGCAGCTCACTGGCGGACAATGAGCAGTTCTTC,CASSSLADNEQFF
TRBJ2-1,.,TRBV19,.,TGTGCCAGTAGGGCAAGGGGAAAGGACCGTTGGTTCTTC,CASRARGKDRWFF
TRBJ1-6,.,TRBV7-2,.,TGTGCCATCCGGCAGGGCCCCCCGGGCTCCTATAATTCACCCCTCCACTTT,CAIRQGPPGSYNSPLHF
TRBJ2-3,.,TRBV7-9,.,TGTGCCAGCAGCTTAATGGGGGCTAGCACAGATACGCAGTATTTT,CASSLMGASTDTQYF
TRBJ1-2,.,TRBV6-6,.,TGTGCCAGCAGTTATCTAGGGGATTATGGCTACACCTTC,CASSYLGDYGYTF
TRBJ2-2,.,TRBV5-1,.,TGCGCCAGCTCTAGGAGCGGGCCCCCGAACACCGGGGAGCTGTTTTTT,CASSRSGPPNTGELFF
TRBJ1-5,TRBD1,TRBV12-3/TRBV12-4,.,TGTGCCAGCAGTCTGGACAGGGATCAGCCCCAGCATTTT,CASSLDRDQPQHF
TRBJ1-6,TRBD1,TRBV9,.,TGTGCCAGCAGTAGCGGGACAGGGGGGTCACCCCTCCACTTT,CASSSGTGGSPLHF
TRBJ2-3,.,TRBV6-5,.,TGTGCCAGCAGTTCCAGTCCAGATACGCAGTATTTT,CASSSSPDTQYF
TRBJ1-1,.,TRBV5-1,.,TGCGCCAGCAGCTTGGAACCCGGGGGGAGGAACACTGAAGCTTTCTTT,CASSLEPGGRNTEAFF
TRBJ2-7,TRBD2,TRBV27,few,TGTGCCAGCCGACCGTGGATAGCGGGAGAGTACGAGCAGTACTTC,CASRPWIAGEYEQYF
TRBJ1-1,.,TRBV19,.,TGTGCCAGTAGTAAGAGTGTCGACTACACTGAAGCTTTCTTT,CASSKSVDYTEAFF
TRBJ2-5,.,TRBV7-9,.,TGTGCCAGCAGCTTCCGGGACACACAAGAGACCCAGTACTTC,CASSFRDTQETQYF
TRBJ2-7,.,TRBV6-5,once,TGTGCCAGCAGTCCTAGCGTCTGGACCTACGAGCAGTACTTC,CASSPSVWTYEQYF
TRBJ1-2,.,TRBV11-1,.,TGTGCCAGCAGCCCGGGGGTGACCTATGGCTACACCTTC,CASSPGVTYGYTF
TRBJ2-2,.,TRBV6-5,few,TGTGCCAGCAGTTCCCGAGGACTAGGGGAGCTGTTTTTT,CASSSRGLGELFF
TRBJ2-7,TRBD2,TRBV5-1,.,TGCGCCAGCAGCTTCCTAGCGGGTTCCGAGCAGTACTTC,CASSFLAGSEQYF
TRBJ1-1,.,TRBV6-5,.,TGTGCCAGCAGGCTAAACACTGAAGCTTTCTTT,CASRLNTEAFF
TRBJ2-7,TRBD2,TRBV7-2,.,TGTGCCAGCCGTTCTAGCGGGAGCTACGAGCAGTACTTC,CASRSSGSYEQYF
TRBJ2-5,TRBD2,TRBV3-1/TRBV3-2,.,TGTGCCAGCAGCCGCACCGGGACTAACCAAGAGACCCAGTACTTC,CASSRTGTNQETQYF
TRBJ1-3,.,TRBV29-1,few,TGCAGCGTTGTGGTAGTTGGAAACACCATATATTTT,CSVVVVGNTIYF
TRBJ2-5,.,TRBV5-1,.,TGCGCCAGCAGCCTGACAGAAGAGACCCAGTACTTC,CASSLTEETQYF